These 16 T cell receptor beta chains originate from one sample sequenced in a study of CD8 T cells in Susac syndrome (dated by TCRdb to the late 2010s). Receptor amplification or capture employed the immunoSEQ multiplex PCR assay. RNA was extracted with the RNeasy kit and 0.5 to 1 ug was reverse transcribed using random hexamers. TCRdb reprocessing: public reads trimmed at Q25 with fastp, clones called with MiXCR, in-frame beta chains kept. One record per CDR3 amino acid sequence lists the most common genes and DNA. The sample table holds hundreds of thousands of distinct CDR3 sequences, of which approximately 89% were seen once. The ten largest clones represent 0.09% to 0.15% of the sample. Sequenced: CD8+ T cells from PBMCs. Receptors were obtained from a human donor with multiple sclerosis.

The chain combines TRBV5-1 with TRBJ1-2, with 8 positions matching TRBD1. J gave up 6 bases and V 0 bases, and 16 bases lay outside the gene matches. The germline gives CDR1 SGHRS, CDR2 YFSETQ. This CDR3 has 18 amino acids. The CDR3 spells CASSLGLRGRSVSDGYTF. CDR3 DNA: TGCGCCAGCAGCTTGGGACTCAGGGGGCGGTCAGTATCGGATGGCTACACCTTC.

This chain connects TRBV7-9 to TRBJ2-2; the D call may be TRBD1 or TRBD2 (5 bases each). Germline loops: CDR1 SEHNR, CDR2 FQNEAQ (reference sequence). Trimming took off 5 bases at V and 4 bases at J, with 17 bases between the two ends. The CDR3 covers 16 residues. CDR3 DNA: TGTGCCAGCAGCCCCGCCGGGACGGAGATCACCGGGGAGCTGTTTTTT. Protein product: CASSPAGTEITGELFF.

The chain carries TRBV27 and TRBJ1-1; D may be TRBD1 (6 bases). The V end was cut by 2 bases, the J end by 2 bases, with 9 bases between. Germline CDR1 is MNHEY and CDR2 is SMNVEV (reference sequence). The CDR3 is 14 residues long. CDR3 in amino acids: CASSLNGGNTEAFF. The CDR3 DNA sequence: TGTGCCAGCAGTTTAAATGGGGGCAACACTGAAGCTTTCTTT.

This chain connects TRBV13 to TRBJ2-2, with TRBD1 identical over 8 bases. Trimming removed 5 bases from V and 5 bases from J; junction bases left unmatched: 16. This CDR3 region has 18 residues. CDR1 and CDR2 from the germline V gene are PRHDT and FYEKMQ (reference sequence). CDR3 in amino acids: CASSLRGDRRLMTGELFF. The CDR3 DNA reads as TGTGCCAGCAGCCTACGTGGGGACAGGAGGCTAATGACCGGGGAGCTGTTTTTT.

The V gene is TRBV7-9, the J gene TRBJ2-1; no reliable D call. This CDR3 spans 12 amino acids. V was clipped by 0 bases and J by 9 bases, with 6 bases between them. Germline V gene data show CDR1 as SEHNR and CDR2 as FQNEAQ (reference sequence). The CDR3 loop is CASSLASSEQFF. The CDR3 DNA follows: TGTGCCAGCAGCTTAGCTAGCAGTGAGCAGTTCTTC. Based on the CDR3 plus reference TRBV7-9 and TRBJ2-1, the full variable domain is DTGVSQNPRHKITKRGQNVTFRCDPISEHNRLYWYRQTLGQGPEFLTYFQNEAQLEKSRLLSDRFSAERPKGSFSTLEIQRTEQGDSAMYLCASSLASSEQFFGPGTRLTVL.

V gene TRBV2 combines with J gene TRBJ2-7; no definite D call. Germline values: CDR1 SNHLY, CDR2 FYNNEI. Trimming removed 2 bases at V and 4 bases at J, with 9 bases between. The CDR3 is 13 amino acids. CDR3 residues: CASSEWADYEQYF. Here the CDR3 DNA reads TGTGCCAGCAGTGAATGGGCAGATTACGAGCAGTACTTC.

The chain uses TRBV6-4 and TRBJ2-1; a weak D match, TRBD2 (6 bases). V was shortened by 5 bases and J by 2 bases, with 13 bases between the two germline ends. The CDR3 totals 15 residues. CDR1 is MRHNA and CDR2 is SNTAGT in the germline V gene. CDR3 in amino acids: CASSTFSGPYNEQFF. In nucleotides, the CDR3 is TGTGCCAGCAGTACTTTTAGCGGCCCCTACAATGAGCAGTTCTTC.

This clonotype has a handful of counts. The chain carries TRBV27 and TRBJ2-7, with D unresolved. Between the trimmed V and J ends, which lost 4 bases and 3 bases, there was a span of 10 bases. The CDR3 loop spans 13 amino acids. Germline CDR1 and CDR2: MNHEY and SMNVEV (reference sequence). CDR3 sequence reads: CASSSSADYEQYF. In DNA form, the CDR3 reads TGTGCCAGCAGTTCGTCGGCGGACTACGAGCAGTACTTC.

The genes are TRBV25-1 and TRBJ1-5, with 9 bases that match TRBD1. CDR3 length: 13 residues. After removal of 8 bases from V and 6 bases from J, the junction contained 5 bases not matched to a gene. The germline V gene encodes CDR1 MGHDK and CDR2 SYGVNS. The CDR3 loop is CASSTGGGQPQHF. The CDR3 DNA follows: TGTGCCAGCTCCACAGGGGGCGGTCAGCCCCAGCATTTT. The variable domain in full, completed from reference TRBV25-1 and TRBJ1-5, reads EADIYQTPRYLVIGTGKKITLECSQTMGHDKMYWYQQDPGMELHLIHYSYGVNSTEKGDLSSESTVSRIRTEHFPLTLESARPSHTSQYLCASSTGGGQPQHFGDGTRLSIL.

V is TRBV13 and J is TRBJ1-1; the D is unclear. The V and J ends lost 6 bases and 4 bases respectively, with 9 bases between them. The CDR3 contains 12 residues. The germline V gene encodes CDR1 PRHDT and CDR2 FYEKMQ (reference sequence). For the CDR3, the DNA is TGTGCCAGCAGTGGAGGGTTCACTGAAGCTTTCTTT. Translated: CASSGGFTEAFF.

The V gene is TRBV5-6, the J gene TRBJ2-1, with 10 bases matching TRBD1. Germline CDR1 is SGHDT and CDR2 is YYEEEE. This CDR3 spans 12 amino acids. The V and J ends lost 5 bases and 14 bases, in that order; junction bases with no gene match: 7. Here the CDR3 DNA reads TGTGCCAGCAGGCAGGACAGGGGGAGGGAGTTCTTC. The encoded protein is CASRQDRGREFF.

Here the CDR3 DNA reads TGTGCCAGCAGTGAAGGACAGAAAGCTTTCTTT. Translating it yields CASSEGQKAFF. The genes are TRBV25-1 and TRBJ1-1, with D perhaps matching TRBD1 (6 bases). Per the germline V gene, CDR1 is MGHDK and CDR2 is SYGVNS. With 2 bases removed from V and 9 bases from J, the gap between germline ends came to 7 bases. CDR3 size: 11 residues.

The rearrangement joins TRBV27 to TRBJ2-7; 9 bases are shared with TRBD1. Looked up from germline, CDR1 is MNHEY and CDR2 is SMNVEV (reference sequence). The J segment lost 6 bases and the V segment lost 7 bases, leaving 10 bases of the junction unmatched. This CDR3 spans 14 amino acids. CDR3 amino acids: CASKHTGGGPEQYF. CDR3 DNA sequence: TGTGCCAGCAAACACACAGGGGGCGGGCCCGAGCAGTACTTC.

The J gene is TRBJ1-6, the V gene TRBV7-8; 7 bases fit TRBD1. Germline lookup yields CDR1 SGHVS and CDR2 FQNEAQ. The CDR3 covers 16 residues. The V and J ends lost 5 bases and 3 bases, in that order; junction bases with no gene match: 7. The CDR3 DNA reads TGTGCCAGCAGCCCAATACGACAGGGCTATAATTCACCCCTCCACTTT. This encodes CASSPIRQGYNSPLHF.

The rearrangement joins TRBV29-1 to TRBJ2-1, with TRBD2 identical over 9 bases. The CDR3 length is 13 residues. Germline CDR1 SQVTM, CDR2 ANQGSEA. The V segment lost 8 bases and the J segment 5 bases; nucleotides outside the gene matches: 7. CDR3 coding DNA: TGCAGCCCGCGGCTAGCGGGGAACAATGAGCAGTTCTTC. As protein: CSPRLAGNNEQFF.

J is TRBJ2-7 and V is TRBV7-2, with 7 bases aligning to TRBD1. This CDR3 is 16 amino acids long. The junction had 12 bases not matched to a gene; V was cut back by 1 base and J by 6 bases. The germline V gene has CDR1 SGHTA and CDR2 FQGNSA. CDR3 amino acids: CASSLVTTTGSGEQYF. CDR3 nucleotides: TGTGCCAGCAGCTTAGTAACCACGACAGGGTCGGGCGAGCAGTACTTC.